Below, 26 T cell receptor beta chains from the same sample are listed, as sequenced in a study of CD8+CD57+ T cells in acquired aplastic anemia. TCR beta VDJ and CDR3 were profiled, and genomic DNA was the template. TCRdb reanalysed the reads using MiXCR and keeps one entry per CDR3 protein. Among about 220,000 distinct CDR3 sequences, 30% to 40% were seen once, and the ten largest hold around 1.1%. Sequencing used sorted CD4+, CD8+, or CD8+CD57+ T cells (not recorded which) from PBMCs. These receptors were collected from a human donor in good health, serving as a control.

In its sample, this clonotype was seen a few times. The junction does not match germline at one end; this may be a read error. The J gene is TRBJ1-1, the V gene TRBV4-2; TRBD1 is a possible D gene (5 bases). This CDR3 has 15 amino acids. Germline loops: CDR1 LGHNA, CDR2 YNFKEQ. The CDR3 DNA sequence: TGTGCCAGCAACCAAGATCCGTCAGGGCCATCTGAAGCTTTCTTT. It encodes CASNQDPSGPSEAFF.

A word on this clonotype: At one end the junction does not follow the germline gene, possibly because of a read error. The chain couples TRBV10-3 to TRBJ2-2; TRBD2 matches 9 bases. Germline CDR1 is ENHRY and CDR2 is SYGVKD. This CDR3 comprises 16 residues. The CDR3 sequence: CASSGASGTNTGELFF. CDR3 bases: TGTGCCAGCAGTGGCGCTAGCGGGACCAACACCGGGGAGCTGTTTTTT.

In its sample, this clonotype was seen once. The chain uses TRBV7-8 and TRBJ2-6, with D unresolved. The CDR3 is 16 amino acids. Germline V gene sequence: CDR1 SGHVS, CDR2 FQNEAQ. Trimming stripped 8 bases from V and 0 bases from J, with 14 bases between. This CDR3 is CASSPTASSGANVLTF. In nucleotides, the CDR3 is TGTGCCAGCTCACCAACGGCCAGCTCTGGGGCCAACGTCCTGACTTTC.

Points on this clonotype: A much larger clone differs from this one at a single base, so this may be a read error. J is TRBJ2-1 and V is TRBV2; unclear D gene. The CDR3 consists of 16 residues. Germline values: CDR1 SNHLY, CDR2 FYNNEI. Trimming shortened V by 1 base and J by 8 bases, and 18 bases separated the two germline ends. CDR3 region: CASSEGGSGGVHEQFF. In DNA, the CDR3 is TGTGCCAGCAGTGAAGGTGGGTCCGGTGGCGTTCATGAGCAGTTCTTC.

CDR3 residues: CASSDGENTEAFF. The CDR3 DNA reads as TGTGCCAGCAGTGACGGGGAGAACACTGAAGCTTTCTTT. This rearrangement joins TRBV6-4 to TRBJ1-1, with D unclear. This CDR3 has 13 amino acids. Germline lookup yields CDR1 MRHNA and CDR2 SNTAGT. The V and J ends lost 2 bases and 1 base respectively, with 5 bases between them.

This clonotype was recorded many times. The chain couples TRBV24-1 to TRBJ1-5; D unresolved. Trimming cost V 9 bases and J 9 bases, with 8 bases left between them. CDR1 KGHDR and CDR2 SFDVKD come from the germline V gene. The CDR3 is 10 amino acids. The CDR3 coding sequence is TGTGCCACCCTGGATCCGCCCCAGCATTTT. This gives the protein CATLDPPQHF.

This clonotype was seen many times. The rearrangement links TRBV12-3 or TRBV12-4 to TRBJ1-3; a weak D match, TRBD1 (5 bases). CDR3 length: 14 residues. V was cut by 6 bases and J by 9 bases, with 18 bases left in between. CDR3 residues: CASSTGRERATIYF. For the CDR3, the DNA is TGTGCCAGCAGCACGGGACGGGAGAGGGCCACCATATATTTT.

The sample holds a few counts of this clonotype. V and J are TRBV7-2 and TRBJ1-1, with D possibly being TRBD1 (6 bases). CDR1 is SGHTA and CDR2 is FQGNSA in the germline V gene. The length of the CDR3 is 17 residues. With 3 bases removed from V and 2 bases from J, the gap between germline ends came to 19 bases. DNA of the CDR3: TGTGCCAGCAGCTTCCGGGGGGGGCAGAGAAGAAACACTGAAGCTTTCTTT. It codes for CASSFRGGQRRNTEAFF.

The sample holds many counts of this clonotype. As DNA, the CDR3 is TGTGCCAGCAGTGTAGGGAATCCCGAAGAGACCCAGTACTTC. Amino acids: CASSVGNPEETQYF. The chain is built from TRBV6-1 and TRBJ2-5; no reliable D call. The germline V gene encodes CDR1 MNHNS and CDR2 SASEGT. This CDR3 contains 14 residues. Trimming took off 4 bases at V and 3 bases at J, with 12 bases between the two ends.

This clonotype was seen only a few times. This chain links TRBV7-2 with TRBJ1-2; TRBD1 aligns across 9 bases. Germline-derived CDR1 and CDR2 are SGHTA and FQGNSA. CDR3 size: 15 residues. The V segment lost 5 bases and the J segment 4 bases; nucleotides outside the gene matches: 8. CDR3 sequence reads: CASSPGGQGTYGYTF. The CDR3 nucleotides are TGTGCCAGCAGCCCCGGGGGACAGGGAACCTATGGCTACACCTTC.

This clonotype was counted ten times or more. CDR3 nucleotides: TGCGCCAGCAGCCAAGATAGGACTAACTATGGCTACACCTTC. This sequence encodes CASSQDRTNYGYTF. The J gene is TRBJ1-2, the V gene TRBV4-1; D not resolved. The germline V and J ends were trimmed by 0 bases and 0 bases, with 5 bases remaining between them. Germline V gene data show CDR1 as MGHRA and CDR2 as YSYEKL. The CDR3 spans 14 residues.

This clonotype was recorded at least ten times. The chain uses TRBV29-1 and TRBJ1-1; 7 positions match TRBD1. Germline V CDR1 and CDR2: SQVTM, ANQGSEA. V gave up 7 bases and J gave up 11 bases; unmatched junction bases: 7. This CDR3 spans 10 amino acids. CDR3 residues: CSAYTGVAFF. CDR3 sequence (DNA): TGCAGCGCCTACACAGGGGTTGCTTTCTTT.

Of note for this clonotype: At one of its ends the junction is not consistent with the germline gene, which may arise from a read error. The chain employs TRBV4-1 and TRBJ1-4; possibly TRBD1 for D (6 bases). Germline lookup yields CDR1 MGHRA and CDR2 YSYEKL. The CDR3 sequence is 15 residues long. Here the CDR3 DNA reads TGCGCCGGCAGCCAAGAGTGGCACAGGGAGGAAAAACTGTTTTTT. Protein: CAGSQEWHREEKLFF.

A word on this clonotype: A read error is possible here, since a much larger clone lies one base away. This CDR3 reads CASSSRAGYTSGQYF. The DNA of the CDR3 is TGTGCCAGCAGCTCCCGGGCAGGATATACCTCGGGGCAGTACTTC. The V call is TRBV7-2, the J call TRBJ2-7; D remains unclear. The CDR3 runs 15 residues. Germline CDR1 and CDR2: SGHTA and FQGNSA. The ends were cut back, 4 bases at V and 9 bases at J, with 22 bases in the middle.

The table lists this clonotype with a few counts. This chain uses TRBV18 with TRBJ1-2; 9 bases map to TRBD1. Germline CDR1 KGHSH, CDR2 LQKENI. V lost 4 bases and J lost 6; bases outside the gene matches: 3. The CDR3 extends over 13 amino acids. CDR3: CASSQGQGDGYTF. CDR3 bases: TGTGCCAGCTCACAGGGACAGGGTGATGGCTACACCTTC.

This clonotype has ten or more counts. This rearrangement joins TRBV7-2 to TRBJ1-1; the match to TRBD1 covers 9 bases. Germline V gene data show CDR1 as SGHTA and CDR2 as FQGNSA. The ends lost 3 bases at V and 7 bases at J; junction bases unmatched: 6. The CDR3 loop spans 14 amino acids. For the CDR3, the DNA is TGTGCCAGCAGCTTTGACAGGGGGATTGGTGAAGCTTTCTTT. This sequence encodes CASSFDRGIGEAFF.

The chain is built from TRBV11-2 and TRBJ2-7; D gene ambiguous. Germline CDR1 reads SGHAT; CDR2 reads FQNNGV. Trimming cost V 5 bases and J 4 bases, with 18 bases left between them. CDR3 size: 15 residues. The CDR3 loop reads CASSLYPSRRYEQYF. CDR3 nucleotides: TGTGCCAGCAGCCTATATCCGTCTAGACGATACGAGCAGTACTTC.

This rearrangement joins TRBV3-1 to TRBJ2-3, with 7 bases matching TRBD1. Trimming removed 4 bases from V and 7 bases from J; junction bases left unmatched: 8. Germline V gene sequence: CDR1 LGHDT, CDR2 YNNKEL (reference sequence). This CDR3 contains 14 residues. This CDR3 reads CASSLRQGANTQYF. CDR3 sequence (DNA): TGTGCCAGCAGCCTACGACAGGGTGCAAATACGCAGTATTTT.

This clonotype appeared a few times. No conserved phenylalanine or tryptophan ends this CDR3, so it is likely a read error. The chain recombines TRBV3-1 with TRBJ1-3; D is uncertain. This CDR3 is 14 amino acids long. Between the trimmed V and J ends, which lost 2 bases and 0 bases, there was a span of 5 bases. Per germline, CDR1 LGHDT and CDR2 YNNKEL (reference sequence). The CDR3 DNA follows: TGTGCCAGCAGCCAATTGGCCTCTGGAAACACCATATATCTT. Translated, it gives CASSQLASGNTIYL.

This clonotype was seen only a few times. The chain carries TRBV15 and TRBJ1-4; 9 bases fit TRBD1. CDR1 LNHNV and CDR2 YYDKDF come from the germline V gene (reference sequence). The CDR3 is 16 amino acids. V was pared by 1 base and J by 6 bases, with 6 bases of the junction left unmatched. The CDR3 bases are TGTGCCACCAGCAGAGGTCGACAGGGGGGGGATGAAAAACTGTTTTTT. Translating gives CATSRGRQGGDEKLFF.

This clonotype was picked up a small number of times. The CDR3 DNA reads as TGTGCCAGCAGCCCCTGGACTAGCGGGAGGGAGGCCAATGAGCAGTTCTTC. Amino acid sequence: CASSPWTSGREANEQFF. J is TRBJ2-1 and V is TRBV5-4, with 15 bases that match TRBD2. Germline CDR1 is SGHNT and CDR2 is YYREEE (reference sequence). V dropped 4 bases and J dropped 6; count of bases not matched to a gene: 8. The CDR3 length is 17 residues.

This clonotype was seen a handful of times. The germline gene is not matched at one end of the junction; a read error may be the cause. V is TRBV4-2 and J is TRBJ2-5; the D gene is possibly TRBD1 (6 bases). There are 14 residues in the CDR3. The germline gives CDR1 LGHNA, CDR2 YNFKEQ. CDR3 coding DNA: TGTGCCGGCAGCCTAAAGACAGGAGAAGAGACCCAGTACTTC. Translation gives CAGSLKTGEETQYF.

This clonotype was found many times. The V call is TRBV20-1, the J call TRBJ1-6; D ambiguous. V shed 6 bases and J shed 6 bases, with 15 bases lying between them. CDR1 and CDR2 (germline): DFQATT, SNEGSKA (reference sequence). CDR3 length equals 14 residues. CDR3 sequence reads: CSAQAGSGNSPLHF. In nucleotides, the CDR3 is TGCAGTGCGCAAGCGGGAAGTGGTAATTCACCCCTCCACTTT.

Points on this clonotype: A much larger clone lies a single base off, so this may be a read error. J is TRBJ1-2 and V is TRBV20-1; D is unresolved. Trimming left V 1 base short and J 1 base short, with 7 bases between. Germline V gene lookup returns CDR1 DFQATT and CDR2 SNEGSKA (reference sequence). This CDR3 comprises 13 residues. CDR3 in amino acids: CSARGQVNYGYTF. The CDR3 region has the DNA TGCAGTGCTAGAGGTCAGGTTAACTATGGCTACACCTTC.

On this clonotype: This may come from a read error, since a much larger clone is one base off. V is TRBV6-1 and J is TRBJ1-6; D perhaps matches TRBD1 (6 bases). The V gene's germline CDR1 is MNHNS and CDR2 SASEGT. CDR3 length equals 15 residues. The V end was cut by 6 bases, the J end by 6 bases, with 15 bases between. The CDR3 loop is CASSWTEVANSPLHF. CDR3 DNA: TGTGCCAGCAGCTGGACAGAGGTAGCTAATTCACCCCTCCACTTT.

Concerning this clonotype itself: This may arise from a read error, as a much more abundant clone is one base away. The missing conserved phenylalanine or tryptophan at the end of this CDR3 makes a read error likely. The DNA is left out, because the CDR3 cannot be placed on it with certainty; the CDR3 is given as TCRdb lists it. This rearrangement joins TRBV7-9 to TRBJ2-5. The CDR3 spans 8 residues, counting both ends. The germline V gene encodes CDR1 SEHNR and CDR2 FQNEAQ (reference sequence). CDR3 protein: CASSSAEL.